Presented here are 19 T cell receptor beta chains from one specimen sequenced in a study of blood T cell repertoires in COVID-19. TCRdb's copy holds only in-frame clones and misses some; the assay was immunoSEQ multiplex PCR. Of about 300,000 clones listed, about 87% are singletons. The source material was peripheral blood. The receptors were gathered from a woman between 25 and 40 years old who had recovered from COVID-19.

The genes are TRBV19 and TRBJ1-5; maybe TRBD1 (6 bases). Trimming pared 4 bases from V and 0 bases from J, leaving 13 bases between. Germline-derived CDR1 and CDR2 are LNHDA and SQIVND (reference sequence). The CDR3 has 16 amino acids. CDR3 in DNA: TGTGCCAGTAGTACGGACAGTAGCTATAGCAATCAGCCCCAGCATTTT. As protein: CASSTDSSYSNQPQHF. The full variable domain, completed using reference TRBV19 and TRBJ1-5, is DGGITQSPKYLFRKEGQNVTLSCEQNLNHDAMYWYRQDPGQGLRLIYYSQIVNDFQKGDIAEGYSVSREKKESFPLTVTSAQKNPTAFYLCASSTDSSYSNQPQHFGDGTRLSIL.

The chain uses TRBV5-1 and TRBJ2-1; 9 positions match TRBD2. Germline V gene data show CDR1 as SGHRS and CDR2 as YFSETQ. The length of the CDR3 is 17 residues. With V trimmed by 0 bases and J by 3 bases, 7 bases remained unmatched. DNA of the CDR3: TGCGCCAGCAGCTTGGCCGAAGGTAGCGGGGGCTACAATGAGCAGTTCTTC. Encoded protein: CASSLAEGSGGYNEQFF. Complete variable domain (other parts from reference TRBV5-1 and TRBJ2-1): KAGVTQTPRYLIKTRGQQVTLSCSPISGHRSVSWYQQTPGQGLQFLFEYFSETQRNKGNFPGRFSGRQFSNSRSEMNVSTLELGDSALYLCASSLAEGSGGYNEQFFGPGTRLTVL.

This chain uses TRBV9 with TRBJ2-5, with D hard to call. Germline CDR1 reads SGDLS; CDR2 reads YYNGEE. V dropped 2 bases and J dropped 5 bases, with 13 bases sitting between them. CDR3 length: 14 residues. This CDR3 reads CASSVTDLGETQYF. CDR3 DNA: TGTGCCAGCAGCGTTACAGACCTCGGTGAGACCCAGTACTTC.

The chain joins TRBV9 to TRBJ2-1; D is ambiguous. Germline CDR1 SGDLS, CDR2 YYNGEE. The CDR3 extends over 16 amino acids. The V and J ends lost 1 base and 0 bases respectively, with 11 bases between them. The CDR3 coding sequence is TGTGCCAGCAGCGTATATTCAGCGAGCTCCTACAATGAGCAGTTCTTC. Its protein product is CASSVYSASSYNEQFF.

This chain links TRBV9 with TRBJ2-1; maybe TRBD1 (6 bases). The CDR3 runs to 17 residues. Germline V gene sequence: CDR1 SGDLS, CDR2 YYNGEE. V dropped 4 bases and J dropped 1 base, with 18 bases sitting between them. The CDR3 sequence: CASSSPATGSSYNEQFF. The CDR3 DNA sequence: TGTGCCAGCAGCTCCCCAGCTACAGGGTCTTCCTACAATGAGCAGTTCTTC.

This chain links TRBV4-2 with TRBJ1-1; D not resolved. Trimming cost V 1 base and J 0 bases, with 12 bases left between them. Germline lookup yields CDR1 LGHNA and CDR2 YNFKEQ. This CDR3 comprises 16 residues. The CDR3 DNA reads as TGTGCCAGCAGCCAAGTGGGAGCTATAATGAACACTGAAGCTTTCTTT. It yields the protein CASSQVGAIMNTEAFF.

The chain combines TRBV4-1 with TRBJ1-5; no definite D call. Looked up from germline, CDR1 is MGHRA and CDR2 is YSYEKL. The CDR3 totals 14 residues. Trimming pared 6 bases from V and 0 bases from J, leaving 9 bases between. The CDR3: CASSLGVSNQPQHF. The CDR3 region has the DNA TGCGCCAGCAGTCTCGGGGTTAGCAATCAGCCCCAGCATTTT.

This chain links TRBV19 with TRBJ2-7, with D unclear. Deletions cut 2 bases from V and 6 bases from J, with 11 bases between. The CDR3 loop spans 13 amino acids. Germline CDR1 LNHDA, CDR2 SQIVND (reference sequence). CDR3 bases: TGTGCCAGTAGTATAATAGTGAGCTCCGAGCAGTACTTC. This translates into CASSIIVSSEQYF.

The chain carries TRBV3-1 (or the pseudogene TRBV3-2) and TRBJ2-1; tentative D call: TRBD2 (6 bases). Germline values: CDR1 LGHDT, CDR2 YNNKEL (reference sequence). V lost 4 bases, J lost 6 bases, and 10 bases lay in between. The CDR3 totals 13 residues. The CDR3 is CASSPEEGNEQFF. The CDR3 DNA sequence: TGTGCCAGCAGCCCCGAGGAGGGCAATGAGCAGTTCTTC.

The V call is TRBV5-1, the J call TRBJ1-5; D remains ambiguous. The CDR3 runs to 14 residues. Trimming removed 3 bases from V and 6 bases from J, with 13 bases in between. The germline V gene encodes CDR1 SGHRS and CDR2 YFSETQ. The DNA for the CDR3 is TGCGCCAGCAGCTCCTTGGGCGGGTCTCAGCCCCAGCATTTT. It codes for CASSSLGGSQPQHF.

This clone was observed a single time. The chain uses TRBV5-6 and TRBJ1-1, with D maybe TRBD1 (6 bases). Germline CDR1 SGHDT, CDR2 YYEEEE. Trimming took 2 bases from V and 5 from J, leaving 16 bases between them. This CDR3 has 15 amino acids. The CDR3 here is CASSFVGAQWTEAFF. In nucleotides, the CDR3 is TGTGCCAGCAGCTTCGTGGGGGCGCAGTGGACTGAAGCTTTCTTT. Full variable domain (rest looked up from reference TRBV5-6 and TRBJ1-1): DAGVTQSPTHLIKTRGQQVTLRCSPKSGHDTVSWYQQALGQGPQFIFQYYEEEERQRGNFPDRFSGHQFPNYSSELNVNALLLGDSALYLCASSFVGAQWTEAFFGQGTRLTVV.

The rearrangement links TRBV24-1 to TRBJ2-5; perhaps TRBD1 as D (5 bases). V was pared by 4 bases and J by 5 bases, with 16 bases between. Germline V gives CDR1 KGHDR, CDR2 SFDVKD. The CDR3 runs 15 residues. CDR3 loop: CATSDLGQGTETQYF. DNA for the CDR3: TGTGCCACCAGTGACCTGGGGCAGGGAACGGAGACCCAGTACTTC.

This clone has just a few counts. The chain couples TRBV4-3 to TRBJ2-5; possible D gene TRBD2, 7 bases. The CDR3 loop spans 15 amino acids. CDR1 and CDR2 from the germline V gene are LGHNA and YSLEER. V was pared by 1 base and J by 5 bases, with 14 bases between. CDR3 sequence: CASSQVARGGETQYF. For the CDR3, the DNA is TGCGCCAGCAGCCAAGTCGCCAGGGGAGGGGAGACCCAGTACTTC.

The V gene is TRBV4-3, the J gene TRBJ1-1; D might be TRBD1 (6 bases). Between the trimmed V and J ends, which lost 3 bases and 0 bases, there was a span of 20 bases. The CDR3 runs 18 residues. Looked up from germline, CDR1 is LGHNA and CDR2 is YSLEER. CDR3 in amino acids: CASSHTRDNKAMNTEAFF. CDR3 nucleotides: TGCGCCAGCAGCCACACCAGGGACAACAAAGCCATGAACACTGAAGCTTTCTTT.

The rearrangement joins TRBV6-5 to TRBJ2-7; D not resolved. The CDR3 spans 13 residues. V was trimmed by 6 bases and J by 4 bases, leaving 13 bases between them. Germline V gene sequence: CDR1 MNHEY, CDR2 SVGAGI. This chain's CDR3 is CASSPEVRYEQYF. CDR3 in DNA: TGTGCCAGCAGCCCCGAGGTGAGGTACGAGCAGTACTTC.

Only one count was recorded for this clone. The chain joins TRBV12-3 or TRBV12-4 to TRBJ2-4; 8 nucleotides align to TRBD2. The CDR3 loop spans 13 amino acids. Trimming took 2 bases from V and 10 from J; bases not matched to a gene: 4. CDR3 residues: CASSLQGLGIQYF. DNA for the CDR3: TGTGCCAGCAGTTTACAGGGACTAGGGATTCAGTACTTC.

The CDR3 here is CASSETRGDEQFF. DNA for the CDR3: TGTGCCAGCAGTGAGACTAGGGGCGATGAGCAGTTCTTC. The V gene is TRBV2, the J gene TRBJ2-1; weak D call: TRBD2 (6 bases). Looked up from germline, CDR1 is SNHLY and CDR2 is FYNNEI. The CDR3 sequence is 13 residues long. Trimming took 3 bases from V and 8 from J, leaving 11 bases between them. Filled out from reference TRBV2 and TRBJ2-1, the complete variable domain reads EPEVTQTPSHQVTQMGQEVILRCVPISNHLYFYWYRQILGQKVEFLVSFYNNEISEKSEIFDDQFSVERPDGSNFTLKIRSTKLEDSAMYFCASSETRGDEQFFGPGTRLTVL.

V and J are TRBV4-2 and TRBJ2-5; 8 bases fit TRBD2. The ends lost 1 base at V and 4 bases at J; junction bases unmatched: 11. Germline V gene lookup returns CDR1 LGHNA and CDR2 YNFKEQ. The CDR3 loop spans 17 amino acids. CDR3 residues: CASSQGVRGGLGETQYF. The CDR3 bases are TGTGCCAGCAGCCAAGGTGTACGGGGGGGCCTCGGAGAGACCCAGTACTTC.

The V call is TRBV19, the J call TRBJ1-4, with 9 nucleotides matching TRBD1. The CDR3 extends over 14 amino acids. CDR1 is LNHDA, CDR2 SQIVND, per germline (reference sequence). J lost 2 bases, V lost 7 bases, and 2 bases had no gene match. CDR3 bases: TGTGCCAGTATTGGGACAGGGACTAATGAAAAACTGTTTTTT. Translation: CASIGTGTNEKLFF.